A selection of T cell receptor beta chains follows, all from one sample in a study of blood T cells in healthy people across ages. TCRdb ran MiXCR on the 5' RACE reads and lists one entry per CDR3 protein. The repertoire holds about 650,000 distinct CDR3 sequences, with about 51% as singletons. Sequences were obtained from blood. The receptor source for this set is a woman of 80 years or more in good health. Both conserved end residues are part of each CDR3. A D gene is named only where the DNA matches it firmly. Some rows mark clone size as missing; the rest say once, few, many or name a class of expanded clone.

CDR3nt	CDR3aa	abundance	d_gene	len	j_gene	v_gene
TGTGCCGGAGGGATTTCCTACAATGAGCAGTACTTC	CAGGISYNEQYF	few	.	12	TRBJ2-7	TRBV6-2/TRBV6-3
TGCGCCAGCAGCTCTCCTGGACAAAATGAGCAGTTCTTC	CASSSPGQNEQFF	.	.	13	TRBJ2-1	TRBV5-1
TGTGCCGGCAGTGAACCCGGACGGGACAAGACCCAGTACTTC	CAGSEPGRDKTQYF	.	.	14	TRBJ2-5	TRBV25-1
TGTGCCAGCAGTTCCGGACAAGGCAACGTCCTGACTTTC	CASSSGQGNVLTF	.	.	13	TRBJ2-6	TRBV12-3/TRBV12-4
TGTGCCAGCAGCCAATTCGCAGGGGAAGCTTTCTTT	CASSQFAGEAFF	.	.	12	TRBJ1-1	TRBV3-1
TGTGCCAGCAGCCAAGAGCTCCCCTTGGGGGTATGGTATGGCTACACCTTC	CASSQELPLGVWYGYTF	.	.	17	TRBJ1-2	TRBV3-1
TGTGCCAGCAGCCCGGCCGTTTCTAAGTTCTTC	CASSPAVSKFF	few	.	11	TRBJ2-1	TRBV2
TGCAGTGCTAGAGATGGGCGGAGACACACAGATACGCAGTATTTT	CSARDGRRHTDTQYF	many	.	15	TRBJ2-3	TRBV20-1
TGTGCCAGCAGCTCCGACAGGGGGCGCCCCGGGGAGCTGTTTTTT	CASSSDRGRPGELFF	.	TRBD1	15	TRBJ2-2	TRBV7-2
TGTGCCAGCAGCCAATCGCTCCTAGAGACCCAGTACTTC	CASSQSLLETQYF	.	.	13	TRBJ2-5	TRBV3-1
TGTGCCAGCAGCTTAGGGGTAGCGTTGGCCTACAATGAGCAGTTCTTC	CASSLGVALAYNEQFF	many	.	16	TRBJ2-1	TRBV7-9
TGCAGCGTTGAAGATCCGCTCACAGAAGGGGAGACCCAGTACTTC	CSVEDPLTEGETQYF	.	.	15	TRBJ2-5	TRBV29-1